Below are 15 T cell receptor beta chains sequenced from a single sample in a study of OX40 agonist ivuxolimab in advanced cancers. The protocol used for the library was the immunoSEQ multiplex PCR assay. TCRdb limited this immuneACCESS table to in-frame rearrangements with V and J called. A share of clones is missing; checked studies link under half to unresolved V genes, and the rest is unexplained. The table for this sample lists about 23,000 clones; roughly 82% of them were counted only once. The ten most abundant clones make up approximately 16% of the sample. Sample: CD4+ or CD8+ T cells sorted from blood, taken in a trial of the OX40 agonist ivuxolimab. The receptors here all came from an adult with an advanced solid tumor such as melanoma, head and neck, liver or kidney cancer.

The chain combines TRBV27 with TRBJ2-4; no reliable D call. Germline values: CDR1 MNHEY, CDR2 SMNVEV (reference sequence). The CDR3 spans 10 residues. V dropped 8 bases and J dropped 5 bases, with 4 bases sitting between them. CDR3 DNA: TGTGCCAGCGGCCAAAACATTCAGTACTTC. It is translated as CASGQNIQYF.

The V gene is TRBV5-6, the J gene TRBJ1-2, with D uncertain. The CDR3 has 12 amino acids. Germline assignment: CDR1 SGHDT and CDR2 YYEEEE. V dropped 5 bases and J dropped 4 bases, with 9 bases sitting between them. The CDR3 loop reads CASSESSYGYTF. The DNA of the CDR3 is TGTGCCAGCAGTGAGAGTAGCTATGGCTACACCTTC. Full variable domain (outside the CDR3, taken from reference TRBV5-6 and TRBJ1-2): DAGVTQSPTHLIKTRGQQVTLRCSPKSGHDTVSWYQQALGQGPQFIFQYYEEEERQRGNFPDRFSGHQFPNYSSELNVNALLLGDSALYLCASSESSYGYTFGSGTRLTVV.

The chain couples TRBV29-1 to TRBJ2-5, with 9 bases identical to TRBD2. This CDR3 comprises 14 residues. The ends lost 5 bases at V and 2 bases at J; junction bases unmatched: 6. Germline V CDR1 and CDR2: SQVTM, ANQGSEA. CDR3 protein: CSVQAGGRQETQYF. As DNA, the CDR3 is TGCAGCGTTCAAGCGGGGGGCCGTCAAGAGACCCAGTACTTC.

The V and J genes are TRBV6-4 and TRBJ2-2; TRBD1 aligns across 7 bases. CDR3 length equals 16 residues. V shed 0 bases, J shed 5 bases, and the junction held 6 bases outside the gene matches. Germline values: CDR1 MRHNA, CDR2 SNTAGT. CDR3 nucleotide sequence: TGTGCCAGCAGTGACTCTGGGACAGAGATTACCGGGGAGCTGTTTTTT. This sequence encodes CASSDSGTEITGELFF.

The rearrangement links TRBV6-5 to TRBJ2-1; either TRBD1 or TRBD2 may fit D (5 bases each). From germline, CDR1 is MNHEY and CDR2 SVGAGI. CDR3 length: 13 residues. V lost 5 bases and J lost 6, with 11 bases in between. Here the CDR3 reads CASSPPGRNEQFF. For the CDR3, the DNA is TGTGCCAGCAGTCCTCCGGGACGCAATGAGCAGTTCTTC.

This rearrangement joins TRBV6-6 to TRBJ1-1; the D is unclear. The CDR3 is 14 residues long. The V and J ends lost 1 base and 4 bases respectively, with 10 bases between them. In germline, CDR1 is MNHNY, CDR2 SVGAGI (reference sequence). The CDR3 DNA reads TGTGCCAGCAGTTACTTATCGACCGGCACTGAAGCTTTCTTT. Translated: CASSYLSTGTEAFF.

The chain recombines TRBV13 with TRBJ2-1, with D tentatively TRBD2 (6 bases). This CDR3 is built from 15 residues. With 3 bases removed from V and 4 bases from J, the gap between germline ends came to 13 bases. From germline, CDR1 is PRHDT and CDR2 FYEKMQ (reference sequence). CDR3 sequence: CASSFRDSGYNEQFF. CDR3 nucleotides: TGTGCCAGCAGCTTCCGGGACTCCGGATACAATGAGCAGTTCTTC.

This clone is medium-sized within its sample. V gene TRBV10-3 combines with J gene TRBJ1-6, with D hard to call. This CDR3 has 14 residues. The germline V gene encodes CDR1 ENHRY and CDR2 SYGVKD. Trimming took off 4 bases at V and 12 bases at J, with 16 bases between the two ends. This CDR3 reads CAISAEPLSEPLHF. The CDR3, as DNA: TGTGCCATCAGTGCAGAACCCCTCTCGGAACCCCTCCACTTT.

CDR3 DNA sequence: TGCGCCAGCAGCGGCGGACGGGGGCAGGGCACCGGGGAGCTGTTTTTT. This sequence encodes CASSGGRGQGTGELFF. The rearrangement links TRBV5-1 to TRBJ2-2; D possibly matches TRBD1 or TRBD2 (6 bases each). There are 16 residues in the CDR3. The V gene's germline CDR1 is SGHRS and CDR2 YFSETQ. Trimming took 4 bases from V and 4 from J, leaving 17 bases between them.

The genes are TRBV5-6 and TRBJ2-2, with 9 bases identical to TRBD1. V dropped 3 bases and J dropped 3; count of bases not matched to a gene: 12. The CDR3 sequence is 18 residues long. From germline, CDR1 is SGHDT and CDR2 YYEEEE. DNA for the CDR3: TGTGCCAGCAGCTCGGGACAGGGTGCGCTATGGGACACCGGGGAGCTGTTTTTT. Its translation: CASSSGQGALWDTGELFF.

This clone was observed once. This chain joins TRBV9 and TRBJ1-2, with D possibly matching TRBD1 (6 bases). Germline CDR1 SGDLS, CDR2 YYNGEE. The ends were cut back, 4 bases at V and 2 bases at J, with 12 bases in the middle. The CDR3 is made up of 14 amino acids. The CDR3 region has the DNA TGTGCCAGCAGCTTGCCTGGACAGAACTATGGCTACACCTTC. It yields the protein CASSLPGQNYGYTF. Full variable domain (remainder filled in from reference TRBV9 and TRBJ1-2): DSGVTQTPKHLITATGQRVTLRCSPRSGDLSVYWYQQSLDQGLQFLIQYYNGEERAKGNILERFSAQQFPDLHSELNLSSLELGDSALYFCASSLPGQNYGYTFGSGTRLTVV.

This chain links TRBV5-1 with TRBJ2-1; a possible D gene is TRBD2 (5 bases). V dropped 3 bases and J dropped 6 bases, with 7 bases sitting between them. This CDR3 has 12 residues. Germline CDR1 is SGHRS and CDR2 is YFSETQ. The CDR3 sequence is CASSYRGNEQFF. The CDR3 DNA reads TGCGCCAGCAGCTACCGGGGCAATGAGCAGTTCTTC.

This chain joins TRBV27 and TRBJ1-2, with 10 positions matching TRBD1. There are 15 residues in the CDR3. Germline CDR1 MNHEY, CDR2 SMNVEV (reference sequence). V shed 5 bases, J shed 7 bases, and the junction held 10 bases outside the gene matches. CDR3 bases: TGTGCCAGCAGTCCAAGAACCGACAGGGGGCTTGGCTACACCTTC. It encodes CASSPRTDRGLGYTF.

The CDR3 DNA is TGTGCCAGCAGTCACCTGGGGCTTGAAGCTTTCTTT. It is translated as CASSHLGLEAFF. The gene calls are TRBV5-6 and TRBJ1-1; D might be TRBD1 (5 bases). The germline gives CDR1 SGHDT, CDR2 YYEEEE. The V end lost 5 bases, the J end lost 7 bases, and 12 bases lay between the germline ends. This CDR3 comprises 12 residues.

This clone was detected a few times. The CDR3 DNA reads as TGTGCCACCAGCGGTTATTACGGGGATCAGCCCCAGCATTTT. Translating it yields CATSGYYGDQPQHF. J is TRBJ1-5 and V is TRBV15, with unresolved D. From germline, CDR1 is LNHNV and CDR2 YYDKDF (reference sequence). V lost 5 bases and J lost 5, with 13 bases in between. This CDR3 contains 14 residues.